The clone carrying this T cell receptor beta chain has just a few counts. TCRbeta library construction was performed incorporating unique molecular identifiers. TCRdb independently ran MiXCR on the PCR reads; one entry per CDR3 protein. This sample has approximately 590,000 distinct CDR3 sequences; about 11% occur once, and the top ten carry roughly 4%. The sample belongs to a study of T-cell reconstitution after alpha-beta-depleted transplantation in children. Trimming pared 5 bases from V and 0 bases from J, leaving 10 bases between. CDR1 and CDR2 (germline): SQVTM, ANQGSEA. This CDR3 contains 14 residues.

The sequence was obtained from a human donor who donated a stem cell graft to a child with acute myeloid leukemia. The chain recombines TRBV29-1 with TRBJ2-2; no clear D. The material was PBMCs from the stem cell graft donor, obtained from the stem cell graft. The CDR3 spells CSVFGTANTGELFF. The CDR3 bases are TGCAGCGTTTTTGGAACGGCGAACACCGGGGAGCTGTTTTTT.